Listed here are 22 T cell receptor beta chains from one sample, sequenced in a study of T-cell memory formation after mild COVID-19. TCRdb ran MiXCR on the 5' RACE reads and lists one entry per CDR3 protein. Among 580,000 or so distinct CDR3 sequences listed, approximately 15% were seen once. Sequences were obtained from PBMCs or a T cell subset sorted from them (not recorded which). These receptors all stem from an adult woman who had mild COVID-19 (a few samples of this study predate the infection). Cell type and time point are not known.

The V and J genes are TRBV5-8 and TRBJ2-1; 7 bases are shared with TRBD2. V lost 3 bases to trimming and J lost 4 bases; unmatched junction nucleotides: 10. The CDR3 consists of 16 residues. The germline V gene has CDR1 SGHTS and CDR2 YDEGEE. The DNA of the CDR3 is TGTGCCAGCAGCTGGGGAGGGGACTCCCAGTACAATGAGCAGTTCTTC. Protein product: CASSWGGDSQYNEQFF.

V and J are TRBV7-3 and TRBJ1-1; 8 bases align to TRBD1. Trimming took 5 bases from V and 1 from J; bases not matched to a gene: 15. The germline V gene has CDR1 SGHTA and CDR2 FQGTGA. The length of the CDR3 is 18 residues. CDR3 residues: CASSRTQEVQGANTEAFF. Here the CDR3 DNA reads TGTGCCAGCAGCCGTACTCAGGAGGTTCAGGGGGCGAACACTGAAGCTTTCTTT.

The V gene is TRBV6-1, the J gene TRBJ2-2; D perhaps matches TRBD2 (5 bases). Germline V gene sequence: CDR1 MNHNS, CDR2 SASEGT. The V end was cut by 6 bases, the J end by 3 bases, with 17 bases between. CDR3 size: 16 residues. In nucleotides, the CDR3 is TGTGCCAGCAGCGGAGGTAACGAGTTGGACACCGGGGAGCTGTTTTTT. The encoded protein is CASSGGNELDTGELFF.

This clonotype was found a few times. This chain uses TRBV5-1 with TRBJ1-1; a weak D match, TRBD1 (6 bases). Germline-derived CDR1 and CDR2 are SGHRS and YFSETQ. V shed 5 bases and J shed 0 bases, with 14 bases lying between them. The CDR3 runs 15 residues. CDR3 residues: CASRGARVMNTEAFF. For the CDR3, the DNA is TGCGCCAGCAGGGGGGCTAGGGTCATGAACACTGAAGCTTTCTTT.

This chain joins TRBV4-1 and TRBJ2-5, with a tentative D call TRBD1 (5 bases). The CDR3 extends over 16 amino acids. V was clipped by 1 base and J by 4 bases, with 16 bases between them. Germline CDR1 MGHRA, CDR2 YSYEKL. CDR3 residues: CASSQGLLGRLETQYF. The CDR3 DNA reads as TGCGCCAGCAGCCAAGGTCTTTTGGGGCGGTTAGAGACCCAGTACTTC.

This clonotype has just a few counts. The chain is built from TRBV21-1 and TRBJ2-5; the listed D gene, TRBD2, was not tested against the DNA. TRBV21-1 is deemed a pseudogene. CDR3 length: 17 residues. CDR3 protein: CASSTLGLAGIQETQYF. DNA of the CDR3: TGTGCCAGCAGCACCCTCGGACTAGCGGGGATACAAGAGACCCAGTACTTC.

V gene TRBV11-2 combines with J gene TRBJ2-1; 7 bases line up with TRBD2. The junction had 5 bases not matched to a gene; V was cut back by 5 bases and J by 1 base. Germline CDR1 SGHAT, CDR2 FQNNGV. The CDR3 extends over 15 amino acids. The CDR3 protein is CASSVAGLSYNEQFF. The CDR3 bases are TGTGCCAGCAGCGTAGCGGGCCTATCCTACAATGAGCAGTTCTTC.

This clonotype appeared a few times. V gene TRBV15 combines with J gene TRBJ2-7, with D unclear. The germline V and J ends were trimmed by 0 bases and 1 base, with 13 bases remaining between them. This CDR3 spans 16 amino acids. Germline V gives CDR1 LNHNV, CDR2 YYDKDF (reference sequence). The chain's CDR3 is CATSRDDRARSYEQYF. The CDR3 bases are TGTGCCACCAGCAGAGATGACCGGGCCAGATCCTACGAGCAGTACTTC.

The V call is TRBV7-6, the J call TRBJ2-1, with 8 bases identical to TRBD1. The CDR3 runs 15 residues. Germline trimming cut 0 bases from V and 7 bases from J; bases unmatched to any gene: 5. Per the germline V gene, CDR1 is SGHVS and CDR2 is FNYEAQ. The CDR3 bases are TGTGCCAGCAGCTTAGCCAGGGGGCATCGGAATGAGCAGTTCTTC. Residues: CASSLARGHRNEQFF.

Only a few counts were recorded for this clonotype. As DNA, the CDR3 is TGTGCCAGCAGCCGTCCGACTAGCGGGAGACACGGAGATACGCAGTATTTT. Protein sequence: CASSRPTSGRHGDTQYF. V is TRBV3-1 and J is TRBJ2-3; the match to TRBD2 covers 12 bases. With V trimmed by 4 bases and J by 5 bases, 10 bases remained unmatched. Per germline, CDR1 LGHDT and CDR2 YNNKEL (reference sequence). The CDR3 covers 17 residues.

The chain recombines TRBV18 with TRBJ2-1; 10 bases agree with TRBD2. J gave up 10 bases and V 6 bases, and 15 bases lay outside the gene matches. The CDR3 is made up of 16 amino acids. Germline lookup yields CDR1 KGHSH and CDR2 LQKENI. The CDR3 bases are TGTGCCAGCTCTCCATCTAGCGGGGGCTCCCTCAGGGAGCAGTTCTTC. Amino acid sequence: CASSPSSGGSLREQFF.

The chain joins TRBV14 to TRBJ2-7; 8 bases align to TRBD2. There are 15 residues in the CDR3. Trimming removed 1 base from V and 6 bases from J; junction bases left unmatched: 8. In germline, CDR1 is SGHDN, CDR2 FVKESK. The CDR3 reads CASSQARSGGAEQYF. The CDR3 DNA reads as TGTGCCAGCAGCCAAGCTAGGAGCGGGGGAGCCGAGCAGTACTTC.

This clonotype was seen repeatedly, ten times or more. This chain joins TRBV24-1 and TRBJ2-1; a possible D gene is TRBD1 (5 bases). Deletions cut 4 bases from V and 5 bases from J, with 11 bases between. CDR1 and CDR2 (germline): KGHDR, SFDVKD. CDR3 length equals 14 residues. The CDR3 here is CATSDPDRDNEQFF. The CDR3 nucleotides read TGTGCCACCAGTGACCCAGACAGAGACAATGAGCAGTTCTTC.

The genes are TRBV5-4 and TRBJ1-1; no reliable D call. This CDR3 region has 13 residues. Trimming took off 1 base at V and 4 bases at J, with 8 bases between the two ends. The germline V gene has CDR1 SGHNT and CDR2 YYREEE (reference sequence). The CDR3 protein is CASSLNPATEAFF. CDR3 coding DNA: TGTGCCAGCAGCTTGAACCCCGCCACTGAAGCTTTCTTT.

In this sample, this clonotype turned up a few times. The V and J genes are TRBV2 and TRBJ2-7, with TRBD2 identical over 11 bases. CDR3 size: 15 residues. V lost 2 bases and J lost 0; bases outside the gene matches: 0. Germline CDR1 is SNHLY and CDR2 is FYNNEI. CDR3 bases: TGTGCCAGCAGTGAAACTAGCGGGGGCTCCTACGAGCAGTACTTC. This codes for CASSETSGGSYEQYF.

V gene TRBV11-2 combines with J gene TRBJ2-1, with D uncertain. The germline V and J ends were trimmed by 5 bases and 10 bases, with 21 bases remaining between them. Per the germline V gene, CDR1 is SGHAT and CDR2 is FQNNGV. The CDR3 contains 15 residues. The DNA for the CDR3 is TGTGCCAGCAGCCCCCTTCGGCGCGGTAAAGGCGAGCAGTTCTTC. Protein product: CASSPLRRGKGEQFF.

The V gene is TRBV20-1, the J gene TRBJ2-3; TRBD2 agrees at 8 bases. The CDR3 length is 16 residues. V lost 1 base, J lost 2 bases, and 8 bases stayed unmatched. Germline lookup yields CDR1 DFQATT and CDR2 SNEGSKA (reference sequence). The CDR3 is CSARVPSSGFTDTQYF. The CDR3 bases are TGCAGTGCTAGAGTCCCGTCTAGCGGGTTCACAGATACGCAGTATTTT.

The gene calls are TRBV7-2 and TRBJ2-3; perhaps D is TRBD1 or TRBD2 (5 bases each). The V end was cut by 5 bases, the J end by 4 bases, with 13 bases between. The CDR3 has 14 amino acids. Germline values: CDR1 SGHTA, CDR2 FQGNSA. CDR3 bases: TGTGCCAGCAGCAGAGGGCAGGGTCCAGATACGCAGTATTTT. It encodes CASSRGQGPDTQYF.

This clonotype showed up just a few times. The chain links TRBV10-3 to TRBJ2-4; 9 nucleotides agree with TRBD1. Looked up from germline, CDR1 is ENHRY and CDR2 is SYGVKD. V lost 5 bases and J lost 1; bases outside the gene matches: 3. The CDR3 is 15 residues long. The CDR3 coding sequence is TGTGCCATCAGTCCGGGACAGGGCGCCAAAAACATTCAGTACTTC. Protein sequence: CAISPGQGAKNIQYF.

The chain links TRBV15 to TRBJ2-2, with TRBD2 as a possible D gene (5 bases). Germline CDR1 reads LNHNV; CDR2 reads YYDKDF (reference sequence). The CDR3 spans 13 residues. With 3 bases removed from V and 6 bases from J, the gap between germline ends came to 8 bases. The CDR3 loop is CATSSGLPGELFF. As DNA, the CDR3 is TGTGCCACCAGCAGCGGACTCCCCGGGGAGCTGTTTTTT.

J is TRBJ2-3 and V is TRBV4-3; D remains unclear. CDR1 is LGHNA, CDR2 YSLEER, per germline. This CDR3 spans 16 amino acids. Deletions cut 1 base from V and 3 bases from J, with 14 bases between. The CDR3 bases are TGCGCCAGCAGCCAAGTCCTAGGGTTTTCTACAGATACGCAGTATTTT. It specifies CASSQVLGFSTDTQYF.

This CDR3 reads CASNTGLLAYEQYF. In DNA, the CDR3 is TGTGCCAGCAATACGGGACTACTAGCTTACGAGCAGTACTTC. V gene TRBV12-3 or TRBV12-4 combines with J gene TRBJ2-7, with TRBD2 identical over 7 bases. Trimming at V came to 7 bases and at J to 4 bases, leaving 10 bases not matched to a gene. The length of the CDR3 is 14 residues.